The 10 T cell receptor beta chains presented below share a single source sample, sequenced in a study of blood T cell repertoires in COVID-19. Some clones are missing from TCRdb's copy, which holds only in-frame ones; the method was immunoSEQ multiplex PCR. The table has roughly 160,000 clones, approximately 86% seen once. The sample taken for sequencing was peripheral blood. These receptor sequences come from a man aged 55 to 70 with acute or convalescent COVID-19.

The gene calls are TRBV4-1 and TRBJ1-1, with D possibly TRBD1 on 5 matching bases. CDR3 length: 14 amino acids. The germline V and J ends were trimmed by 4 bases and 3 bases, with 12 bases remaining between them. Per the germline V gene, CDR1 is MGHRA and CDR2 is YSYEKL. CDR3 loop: CASSRTGGDTEAFF. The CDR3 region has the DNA TGCGCCAGCAGCCGGACGGGGGGGGACACTGAAGCTTTCTTT.

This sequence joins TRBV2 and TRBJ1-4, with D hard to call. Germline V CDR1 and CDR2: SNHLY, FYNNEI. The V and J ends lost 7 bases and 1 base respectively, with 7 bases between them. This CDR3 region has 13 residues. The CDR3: CASTGETNEKLFF. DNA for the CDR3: TGTGCCAGCACGGGTGAAACTAATGAAAAACTGTTTTTT.

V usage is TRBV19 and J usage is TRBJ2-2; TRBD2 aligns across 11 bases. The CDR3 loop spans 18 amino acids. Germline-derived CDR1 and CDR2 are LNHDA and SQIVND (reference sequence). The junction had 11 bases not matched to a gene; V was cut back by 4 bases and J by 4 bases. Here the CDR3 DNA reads TGTGCCAGTAGTACCGGACTAGCGGGCCTCATCATCACCGGGGAGCTGTTTTTT. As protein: CASSTGLAGLIITGELFF.

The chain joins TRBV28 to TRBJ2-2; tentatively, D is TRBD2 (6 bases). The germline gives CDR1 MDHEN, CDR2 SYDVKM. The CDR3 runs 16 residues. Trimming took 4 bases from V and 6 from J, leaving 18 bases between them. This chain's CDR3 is CASSSGPRGEAGELFF. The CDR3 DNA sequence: TGTGCCAGCAGTTCCGGACCGCGAGGGGAGGCCGGGGAGCTGTTTTTT.

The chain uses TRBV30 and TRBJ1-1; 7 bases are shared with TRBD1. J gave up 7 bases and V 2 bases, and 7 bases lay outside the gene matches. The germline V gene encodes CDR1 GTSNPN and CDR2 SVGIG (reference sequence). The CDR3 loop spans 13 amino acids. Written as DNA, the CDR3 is TGTGCCTGGAGTCGGGACAGCCGGGATGAAGCTTTCTTT. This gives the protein CAWSRDSRDEAFF.

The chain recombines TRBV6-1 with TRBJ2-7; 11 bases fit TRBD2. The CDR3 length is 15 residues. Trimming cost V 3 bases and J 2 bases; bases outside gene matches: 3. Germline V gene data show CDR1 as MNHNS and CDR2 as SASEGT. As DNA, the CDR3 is TGTGCCAGCAGTGAGGGACTAGCGGACCCCTACGAGCAGTACTTC. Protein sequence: CASSEGLADPYEQYF.

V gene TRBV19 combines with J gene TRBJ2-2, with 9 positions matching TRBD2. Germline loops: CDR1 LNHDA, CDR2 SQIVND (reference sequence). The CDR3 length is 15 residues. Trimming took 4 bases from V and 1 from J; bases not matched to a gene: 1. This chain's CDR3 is CASSSGRVNTGELFF. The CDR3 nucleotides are TGTGCCAGTAGTAGCGGGAGGGTGAACACCGGGGAGCTGTTTTTT. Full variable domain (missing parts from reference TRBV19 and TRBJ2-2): DGGITQSPKYLFRKEGQNVTLSCEQNLNHDAMYWYRQDPGQGLRLIYYSQIVNDFQKGDIAEGYSVSREKKESFPLTVTSAQKNPTAFYLCASSSGRVNTGELFFGEGSRLTVL.

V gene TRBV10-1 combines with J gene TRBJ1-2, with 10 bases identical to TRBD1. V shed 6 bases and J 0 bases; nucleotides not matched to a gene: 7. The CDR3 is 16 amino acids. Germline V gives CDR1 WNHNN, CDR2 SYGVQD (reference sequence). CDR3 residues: CASSPGTGVSNYGYTF. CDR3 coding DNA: TGCGCCAGCAGCCCCGGGACAGGGGTTTCTAACTATGGCTACACCTTC.

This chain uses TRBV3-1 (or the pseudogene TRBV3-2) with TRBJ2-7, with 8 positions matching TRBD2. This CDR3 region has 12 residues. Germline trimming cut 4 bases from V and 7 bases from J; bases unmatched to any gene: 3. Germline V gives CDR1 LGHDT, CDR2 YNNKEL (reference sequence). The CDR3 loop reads CASSPLAGEQYF. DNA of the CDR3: TGTGCCAGCAGCCCGCTAGCGGGTGAGCAGTACTTC.

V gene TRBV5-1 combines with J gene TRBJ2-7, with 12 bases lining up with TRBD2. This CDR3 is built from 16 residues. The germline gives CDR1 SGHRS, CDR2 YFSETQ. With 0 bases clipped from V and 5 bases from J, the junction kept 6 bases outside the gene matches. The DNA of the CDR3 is TGCGCCAGCAGCTTGGCAACTAGCGGGAGGAAAAACGAGCAGTACTTC. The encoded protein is CASSLATSGRKNEQYF.